The 6 T cell receptor beta chains reported below all come from one sample, sequenced in a study of molecular identifiers for immune sequencing clone quantification. Each CDR3 protein is one row after TCRdb ran MiXCR on the PCR reads. The sample consists of approximately 54,000 distinct CDR3 sequences, 20% to 25% of them appearing once. Sequenced material: naive CD8+ T cells from blood, with Jurkat cell RNA spiked in. Subset indicated: FACS-sorted CD8+CD4-CCR7+CD45RA+ naive T cells. Receptor source: a human donor in good health. Some libraries in this study had Jurkat cell RNA spiked in.

This clonotype was detected ten times or more. V gene TRBV7-9 combines with J gene TRBJ2-2, with D maybe TRBD1 (5 bases). The CDR3 spans 17 residues. Trimming shortened V by 5 bases and J by 3 bases, and 19 bases separated the two germline ends. The germline V gene encodes CDR1 SEHNR and CDR2 FQNEAQ (reference sequence). The chain's CDR3 is CASSPTGSEGDTGELFF. DNA of the CDR3: TGTGCCAGCAGCCCAACCGGGTCCGAAGGGGACACCGGGGAGCTGTTTTTT. The entire variable domain, with the rest obtained from reference TRBV7-9 and TRBJ2-2, is as follows: DTGVSQNPRHKITKRGQNVTFRCDPISEHNRLYWYRQTLGQGPEFLTYFQNEAQLEKSRLLSDRFSAERPKGSFSTLEIQRTEQGDSAMYLCASSPTGSEGDTGELFFGEGSRLTVL.

This clonotype was picked up many times. This chain uses TRBV4-2 with TRBJ2-7; D is undetermined. Between the trimmed V and J ends, which lost 0 bases and 3 bases, there was a span of 12 bases. Germline V gene lookup returns CDR1 LGHNA and CDR2 YNFKEQ. CDR3 length: 15 amino acids. The CDR3 coding sequence is TGTGCCAGCAGCCAAGATAAGGCGCTTTACTACGAGCAGTACTTC. Protein product: CASSQDKALYYEQYF.

This clonotype was counted many times. The V call is TRBV6-2 or TRBV6-3, the J call TRBJ2-1; 10 bases agree with TRBD2. This CDR3 is 15 amino acids long. In germline, CDR1 is MNHEY, CDR2 SVGEGT. J gave up 7 bases and V 2 bases, and 5 bases lay outside the gene matches. The CDR3 DNA sequence: TGTGCCAGCAGTTACGCAGCGGGGGGGCATAATGAGCAGTTCTTC. This translates into CASSYAAGGHNEQFF.

There are a few counts of this clonotype. The J gene is TRBJ1-1, the V gene TRBV29-1; 10 bases are a match to TRBD1. CDR1 is SQVTM and CDR2 is ANQGSEA in the germline V gene. The length of the CDR3 is 12 residues. The J segment lost 11 bases and the V segment lost 4 bases, leaving 7 bases of the junction unmatched. The CDR3 DNA is TGCAGCGTTGTTTGGACAGGGGGAGAGGCTTTCTTT. Its translation: CSVVWTGGEAFF.

Comments on this clonotype: Possible read error: a much larger clone is one base away. This chain joins TRBV5-3 and TRBJ1-4, with 7 bases lining up with TRBD1. TRBV5-3 is an ORF, with its function uncertain. CDR3 length: 15 amino acids. V lost 8 bases and J lost 6; bases outside the gene matches: 13. CDR3 nucleotides: TGTGCCAGCAGCCCGACAGGGACTAGGGATGAAAAACTGTTTTTT. Translating gives CASSPTGTRDEKLFF.

This clonotype has ten or more counts. The chain couples TRBV5-1 to TRBJ2-7, with 10 nucleotides matching TRBD1. The trim removed 4 bases at V and 2 bases at J, leaving 3 bases unmatched. The CDR3 contains 14 residues. Germline V gene sequence: CDR1 SGHRS, CDR2 YFSETQ. As DNA, the CDR3 is TGCGCCAGCAGCGAAGGGACAGGGGCCTACGAGCAGTACTTC. Protein: CASSEGTGAYEQYF.